The T cell receptor beta chain described here comes from a study of T cell clusters in autoimmune cytopenias. Study-level background: The median distinct TRB clonotype count was a few thousand per sample, from a median approximately 52,000 reads. Findings of the study overall: TRB repertoire shifts in secondary cytopenia and chronic lymphocytic leukemia mostly reflected lymphoma, not autoimmunity.

TRB was amplified from roughly 250 ng of peripheral blood genomic DNA per sample. With regard to this clonotype: Antigen unknown.

Germline CDR1 MNHEY, CDR2 SMNVEV (reference sequence). The length of the CDR3 is 16 residues. TRB was amplified by touch-down multiplex PCR, primer pools A and B combined. Reanalyzing the multiplex PCR reads, TCRdb keeps one entry per CDR3 protein, without DNA. Its listing shows roughly 8,100 distinct CDR3 sequences. The sequenced sample consisted of peripheral blood. The chain has TRBV27 and TRBJ2-1; TCRdb picks TRBD2, but there is no DNA to check that call. The TCR comes from a human donor with an autoimmune cytopenia or autoimmune hepatitis (not recorded which). This chain's CDR3 is CASGPWSGVDYNKQFF.